The 8 T cell receptor beta chains reported below all come from one sample, sequenced in a study of cytomegalovirus exposure and HLA in healthy donors. PCR used 60 Vbeta primers and 13 Jbeta primers. The repertoire was sequenced with immunoSEQ multiplex PCR; TCRdb's copy has only in-frame clones and lacks some. The sample yields around 160,000 clones, 68% seen once. The sample taken for sequencing was PBMCs. These receptors all come from a man aged 45-65 years in good health and CMV-seronegative.

The chain recombines TRBV13 with TRBJ1-2; 8 nucleotides agree with TRBD1. The V gene's germline CDR1 is PRHDT and CDR2 FYEKMQ (reference sequence). V lost 3 bases, J lost 3 bases, and 0 bases stayed unmatched. CDR3 size: 13 residues. CDR3 DNA sequence: TGTGCCAGCAGCTTGGACAGGGACTATGGCTACACCTTC. Translated: CASSLDRDYGYTF. Drawing the rest from reference TRBV13 and TRBJ1-2, the complete variable domain is AAGVIQSPRHLIKEKRETATLKCYPIPRHDTVYWYQQGPGQDPQFLISFYEKMQSDKGSIPDRFSAQQFSDYHSELNMSSLELGDSALYFCASSLDRDYGYTFGSGTRLTVV.

V usage is TRBV5-1 and J usage is TRBJ2-6; D is possibly TRBD2 (5 bases). Trimming took off 4 bases at V and 0 bases at J, with 14 bases between the two ends. CDR1 and CDR2 (germline): SGHRS, YFSETQ. The CDR3 runs to 17 residues. The CDR3: CASSGGLVGSGANVLTF. CDR3 DNA sequence: TGCGCCAGCAGCGGAGGTCTGGTAGGCTCTGGGGCCAACGTCCTGACTTTC. Together with reference TRBV5-1 and TRBJ2-6, the CDR3 gives the full variable domain: KAGVTQTPRYLIKTRGQQVTLSCSPISGHRSVSWYQQTPGQGLQFLFEYFSETQRNKGNFPGRFSGRQFSNSRSEMNVSTLELGDSALYLCASSGGLVGSGANVLTFGAGSRLTVL.

This clone was picked up a small number of times. The chain carries TRBV2 and TRBJ1-2; a weak D match, TRBD1 (5 bases). Trimming left V 5 bases short and J 8 bases short, with 12 bases between. The length of the CDR3 is 12 residues. Germline assignment: CDR1 SNHLY and CDR2 FYNNEI. The CDR3 DNA reads as TGTGCCAGCAGTACCCAGGGTAGGGGCTACACCTTC. Its translation: CASSTQGRGYTF.

The chain has TRBV7-8 and TRBJ1-5, with 10 bases aligning to TRBD1. After removal of 0 bases from V and 2 bases from J, the junction contained 4 bases not matched to a gene. Germline V CDR1 and CDR2: SGHVS, FQNEAQ. The length of the CDR3 is 17 residues. For the CDR3, the DNA is TGTGCCAGCAGCTTAGCGGAGGGGACAGGGGGCAATCAGCCCCAGCATTTT. Its translation: CASSLAEGTGGNQPQHF.

The chain recombines TRBV9 with TRBJ2-2, with 10 bases matching TRBD2. Germline CDR1 reads SGDLS; CDR2 reads YYNGEE. The CDR3 extends over 16 amino acids. The J segment lost 1 base and the V segment lost 4 bases, leaving 4 bases of the junction unmatched. The CDR3 reads CASSPRLAGNTGELFF. The CDR3 bases are TGTGCCAGCAGCCCGCGACTAGCGGGGAACACCGGGGAGCTGTTTTTT.

V and J are TRBV28 and TRBJ2-2, with 8 bases identical to TRBD2. J was trimmed by 4 bases and V by 5 bases; bases with no gene match: 12. Looked up from germline, CDR1 is MDHEN and CDR2 is SYDVKM. The CDR3 consists of 17 residues. CDR3 bases: TGTGCCAGCAGTCAACCACGGGGACTAGATGGCACCGGGGAGCTGTTTTTT. Its protein product is CASSQPRGLDGTGELFF.

This clone appeared a single time. The chain is built from TRBV7-2 and TRBJ2-3; 9 positions agree with TRBD2. The CDR3 is 15 amino acids. V was pared by 2 bases and J by 0 bases, with 0 bases of the junction left unmatched. Germline values: CDR1 SGHTA, CDR2 FQGNSA. CDR3 nucleotides: TGTGCCAGCAGCTTAAGCGGGGGGAGCACAGATACGCAGTATTTT. This translates into CASSLSGGSTDTQYF.

V is TRBV6-5 and J is TRBJ2-1, with D possibly TRBD1 on 6 matching bases. The CDR3 spans 13 residues. Deletions cut 5 bases from V and 7 bases from J, with 12 bases between. From germline, CDR1 is MNHEY and CDR2 SVGAGI. CDR3 residues: CASSLHRENEQFF. CDR3 nucleotide sequence: TGTGCCAGCAGTCTTCACAGGGAGAATGAGCAGTTCTTC.